A selection of T cell receptor beta chains follows, all from one sample in a study of blood T cell repertoires in COVID-19. The data were produced by immunoSEQ multiplex PCR, yet TCRdb's version contains in-frame clones alone and is incomplete. The table includes 150,000 or so clones, around four fifths detected once. The material sequenced was peripheral blood. The receptors here all came from a human donor in a cohort sampled during active COVID-19. The CDR3 runs from the conserved cysteine through the conserved F or W. The D gene is left open where the match is weak. Part of the rows lack a size; the others show once, few, many or a class for expanded clones.

NA	TRBJ1-1	few	TRBV18	TGTGCCAGCTCACCACGGATCTGGGACACCCGAGCTGAAGCTTTCTTT	CASSPRIWDTRAEAFF
NA	TRBJ2-1	NA	TRBV18	TGTGCCAGCTCACCACCGTCCAGATACAATGAGCAGTTCTTC	CASSPPSRYNEQFF
NA	TRBJ1-5	NA	TRBV5-1	TGCGCCAGCAGCTTGGCCTACAATCAGCCCCAGCATTTT	CASSLAYNQPQHF
NA	TRBJ1-5	NA	TRBV7-8	TGTGCCAGCAGCTTAGAGGGGGTAACGAGCAATCAGCCCCAGCATTTT	CASSLEGVTSNQPQHF
NA	TRBJ1-5	NA	TRBV19	TGTGCCAGTAGTCCGCAGCCCCAAGGGGCCAATAGCAATCAGCCCCAGCATTTT	CASSPQPQGANSNQPQHF
NA	TRBJ2-2	NA	TRBV11-2	TGTGCCAGCAGCTTATCTGTGAACACCGGGGAGCTGTTTTTT	CASSLSVNTGELFF
NA	TRBJ1-1	once	TRBV5-1	TGCGCCAGCAGCTCCTCAGGGGTGAACACTGAAGCTTTCTTT	CASSSSGVNTEAFF
NA	TRBJ1-1	few	TRBV28	TGTGCCACGGGCACGCCCGGAGGGAACACTGAAGCTTTCTTT	CATGTPGGNTEAFF
NA	TRBJ2-7	NA	TRBV18	TGTGCCAGCTCACCCGGGGGGCCCTACGAGCAGTACTTC	CASSPGGPYEQYF
NA	TRBJ1-2	NA	TRBV18	TGTGCCAGCTCACCAATGGGACATAACTATGGCTACACCTTC	CASSPMGHNYGYTF
TRBD1	TRBJ1-3	NA	TRBV6-1	TGTGCCAGCAGTGGACCGGGACAGGGAGGGAGAAACACCATATATTTT	CASSGPGQGGRNTIYF
TRBD1	TRBJ1-2	once	TRBV5-6	TGTGCCAGCAGCAAGGGACAGGGAGATGGCTACACCTTC	CASSKGQGDGYTF
NA	TRBJ2-4	NA	TRBV3-1/TRBV3-2	TGTGCCAGCAGCCAAGATCGAGTCCGGGGGAACATTCAGTACTTC	CASSQDRVRGNIQYF
NA	TRBJ1-2	NA	TRBV7-2	TGTGCCAGCAGCTTAGGACAGGCTCGGAGCTACACCTTC	CASSLGQARSYTF
TRBD1	TRBJ1-6	once	TRBV30	TGTGCCTGGAGTGCTCGCGGACAGGGATATAATTCACCCCTCCACTTT	CAWSARGQGYNSPLHF
NA	TRBJ2-1	NA	TRBV11-2	TGTGCCAGCAGCCTAGCCCTCTTAACTGGGACTGGGGGCAATGAGCAGTTCTTC	CASSLALLTGTGGNEQFF
NA	TRBJ1-6	NA	TRBV3-1/TRBV3-2	TGTGCCAGCCGGGCGGGGGAACGTAATTCACCCCTCCACTTT	CASRAGERNSPLHF
NA	TRBJ1-1	NA	TRBV7-2	TGTGCCAGCAGCTTAGTACAGGGTAACACTGAAGCTTTCTTT	CASSLVQGNTEAFF